This T cell receptor beta chain is drawn from a study of Graves' ophthalmopathy and Graves' hyperthyroidism. Whole-study results and caveats: Blood samples also showed most expanded thyroid clonotypes exceeding 0.001 frequency.

The hyperthyroidism patients, aged 18 to 65, had been newly diagnosed, with under 2 months' duration. This CDR3 is built from 13 residues. Trimming removed 5 bases from V and 6 bases from J, with 11 bases in between. Amplification of the TCR beta CDR3 regions used RNA transcripts (as template). First-round RT-PCR relied on HTBI primers, and a second-round multiplex PCR came next. TCRdb recomputed calls from the multiplex PCR reads with MiXCR, one row per CDR3 protein. The sample has hundreds of thousands of distinct CDR3 sequences, around a fifth seen once. This clonotype was counted many times. Its antigen remains unidentified.

The sequence derives from a woman aged 18 to 35 with stable Graves' hyperthyroidism. V and J are TRBV12-3 or TRBV12-4 and TRBJ1-5, with no clear D. Sequencing input: peripheral blood. The CDR3 protein is CASSTDVSQPQHF. In DNA, the CDR3 is TGTGCCAGCAGTACGGACGTTAGTCAGCCCCAGCATTTT.